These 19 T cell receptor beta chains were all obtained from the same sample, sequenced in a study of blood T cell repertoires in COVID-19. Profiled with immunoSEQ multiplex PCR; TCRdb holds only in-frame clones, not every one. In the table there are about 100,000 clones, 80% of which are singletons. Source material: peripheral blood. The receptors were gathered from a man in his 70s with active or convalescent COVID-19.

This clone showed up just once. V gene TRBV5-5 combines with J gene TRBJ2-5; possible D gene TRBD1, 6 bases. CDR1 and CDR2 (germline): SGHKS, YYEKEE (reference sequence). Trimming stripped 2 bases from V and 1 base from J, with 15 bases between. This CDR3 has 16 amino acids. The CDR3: CASSLRTVPAQETQYF. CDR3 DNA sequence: TGTGCCAGCAGCTTAAGGACAGTCCCTGCCCAAGAGACCCAGTACTTC.

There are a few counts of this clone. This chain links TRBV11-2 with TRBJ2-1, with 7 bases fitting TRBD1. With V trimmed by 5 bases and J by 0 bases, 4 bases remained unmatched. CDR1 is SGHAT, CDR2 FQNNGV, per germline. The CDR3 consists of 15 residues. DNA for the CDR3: TGTGCCAGCAGCCAACGGGACAGCTCCTACAATGAGCAGTTCTTC. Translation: CASSQRDSSYNEQFF.

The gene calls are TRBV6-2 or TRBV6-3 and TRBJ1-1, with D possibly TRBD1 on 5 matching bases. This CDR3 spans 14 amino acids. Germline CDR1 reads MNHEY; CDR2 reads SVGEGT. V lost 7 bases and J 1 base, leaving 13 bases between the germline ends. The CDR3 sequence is CASTPGRENTEAFF. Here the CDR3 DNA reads TGTGCCAGCACCCCAGGGAGGGAGAACACTGAAGCTTTCTTT.

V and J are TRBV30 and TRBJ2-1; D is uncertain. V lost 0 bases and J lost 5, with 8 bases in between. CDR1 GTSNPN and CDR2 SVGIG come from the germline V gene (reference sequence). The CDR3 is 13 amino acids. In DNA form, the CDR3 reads TGTGCCTGGAGTGTTTTCTTCGACAATGAGCAGTTCTTC. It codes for CAWSVFFDNEQFF.

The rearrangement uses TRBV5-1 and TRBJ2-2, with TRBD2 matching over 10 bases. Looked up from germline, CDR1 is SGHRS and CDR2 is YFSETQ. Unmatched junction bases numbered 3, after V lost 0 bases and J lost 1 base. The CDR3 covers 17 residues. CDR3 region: CASSLETSGRNTGELFF. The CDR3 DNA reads TGCGCCAGCAGCTTGGAGACTAGCGGGCGGAACACCGGGGAGCTGTTTTTT.

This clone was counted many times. CDR3 sequence: CASSNQRRDRVNTGELFF. CDR3 nucleotide sequence: TGTGCCAGCAGCAATCAGCGGCGGGACAGGGTAAACACCGGGGAGCTGTTTTTT. This rearrangement joins TRBV14 to TRBJ2-2, with TRBD1 identical over 9 bases. V dropped 5 bases and J dropped 2; count of bases not matched to a gene: 12. CDR3 length: 18 residues. CDR1 is SGHDN, CDR2 FVKESK, per germline.

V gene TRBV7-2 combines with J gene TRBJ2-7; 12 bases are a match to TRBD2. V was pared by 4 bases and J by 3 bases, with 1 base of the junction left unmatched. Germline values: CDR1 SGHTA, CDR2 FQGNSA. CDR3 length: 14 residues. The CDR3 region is CASSSTSGSYEQYF. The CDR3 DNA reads TGTGCCAGCAGCTCGACTAGCGGGAGCTACGAGCAGTACTTC.

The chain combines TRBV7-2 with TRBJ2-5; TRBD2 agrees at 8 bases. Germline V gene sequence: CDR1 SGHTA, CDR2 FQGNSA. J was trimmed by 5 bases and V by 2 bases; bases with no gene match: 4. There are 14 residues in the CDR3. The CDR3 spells CASSLYGGGETQYF. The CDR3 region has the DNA TGTGCCAGCAGCTTATATGGCGGGGGGGAGACCCAGTACTTC.

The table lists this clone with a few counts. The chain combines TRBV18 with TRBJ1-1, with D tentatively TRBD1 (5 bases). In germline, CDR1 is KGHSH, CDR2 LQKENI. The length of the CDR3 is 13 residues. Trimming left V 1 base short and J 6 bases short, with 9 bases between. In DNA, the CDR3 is TGTGCCAGCTCACCACGGAGGGGCCCTGAAGCTTTCTTT. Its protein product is CASSPRRGPEAFF.

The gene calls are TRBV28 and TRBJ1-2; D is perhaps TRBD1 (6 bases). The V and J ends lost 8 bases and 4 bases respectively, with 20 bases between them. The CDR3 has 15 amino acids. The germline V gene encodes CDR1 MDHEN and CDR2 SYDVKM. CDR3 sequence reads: CASRPGWGPSYGYTF. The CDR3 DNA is TGTGCCAGCCGACCCGGCTGGGGGCCTTCCTATGGCTACACCTTC.

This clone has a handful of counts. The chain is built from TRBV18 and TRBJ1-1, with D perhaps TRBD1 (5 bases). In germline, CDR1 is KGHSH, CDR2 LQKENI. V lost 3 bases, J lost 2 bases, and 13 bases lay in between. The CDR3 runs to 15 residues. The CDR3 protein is CASSPGRGSNTEAFF. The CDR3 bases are TGTGCCAGCTCACCGGGTAGGGGTTCTAACACTGAAGCTTTCTTT. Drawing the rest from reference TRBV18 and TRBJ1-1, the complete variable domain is NAGVMQNPRHLVRRRGQEARLRCSPMKGHSHVYWYRQLPEEGLKFMVYLQKENIIDESGMPKERFSAEFPKEGPSILRIQQVVRGDSAAYFCASSPGRGSNTEAFFGQGTRLTVV.

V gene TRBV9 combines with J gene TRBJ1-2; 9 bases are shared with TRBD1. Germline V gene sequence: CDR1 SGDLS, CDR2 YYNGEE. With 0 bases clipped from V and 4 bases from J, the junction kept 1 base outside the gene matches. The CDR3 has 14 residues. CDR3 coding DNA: TGTGCCAGCAGCGTAGCGACAGGGGGCTATGGCTACACCTTC. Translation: CASSVATGGYGYTF.

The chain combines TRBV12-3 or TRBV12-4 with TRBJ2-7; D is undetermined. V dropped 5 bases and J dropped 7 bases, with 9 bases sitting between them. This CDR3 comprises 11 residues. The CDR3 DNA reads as TGTGCCAGCAGTCCCGGTCCAGAGCAGTACTTC. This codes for CASSPGPEQYF.

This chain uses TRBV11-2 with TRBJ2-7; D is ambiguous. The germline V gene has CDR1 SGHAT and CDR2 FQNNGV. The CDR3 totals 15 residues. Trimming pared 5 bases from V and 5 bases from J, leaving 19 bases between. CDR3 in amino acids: CASSLYSTSPDEQYF. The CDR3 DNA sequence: TGTGCCAGCAGCCTGTACTCGACATCGCCTGACGAGCAGTACTTC.

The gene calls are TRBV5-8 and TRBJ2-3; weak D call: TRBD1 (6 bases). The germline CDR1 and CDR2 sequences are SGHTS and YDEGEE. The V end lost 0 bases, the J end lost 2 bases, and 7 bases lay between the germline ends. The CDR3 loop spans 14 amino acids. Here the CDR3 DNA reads TGTGCCAGCAGCTTGGACAGGGCCACAGATACGCAGTATTTT. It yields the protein CASSLDRATDTQYF. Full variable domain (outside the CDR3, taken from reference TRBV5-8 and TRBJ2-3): EAGVTQSPTHLIKTRGQQATLRCSPISGHTSVYWYQQALGLGLQFLLWYDEGEERNRGNFPPRFSGRQFPNYSSELNVNALELEDSALYLCASSLDRATDTQYFGPGTRLTVL.

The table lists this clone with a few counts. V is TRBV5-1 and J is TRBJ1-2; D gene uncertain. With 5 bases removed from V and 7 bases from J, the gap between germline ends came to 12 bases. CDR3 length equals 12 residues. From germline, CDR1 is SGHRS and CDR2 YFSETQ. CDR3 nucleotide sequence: TGCGCCAGCAGTCCCGACTTCGGTGGCTACACCTTC. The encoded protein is CASSPDFGGYTF.

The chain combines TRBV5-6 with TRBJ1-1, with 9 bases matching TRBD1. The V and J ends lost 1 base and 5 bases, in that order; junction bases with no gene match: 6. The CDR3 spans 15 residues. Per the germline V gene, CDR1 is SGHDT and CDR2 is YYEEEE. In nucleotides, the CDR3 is TGTGCCAGCAGCTTGTACAGGGGGCGCGGGACTGAAGCTTTCTTT. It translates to CASSLYRGRGTEAFF.

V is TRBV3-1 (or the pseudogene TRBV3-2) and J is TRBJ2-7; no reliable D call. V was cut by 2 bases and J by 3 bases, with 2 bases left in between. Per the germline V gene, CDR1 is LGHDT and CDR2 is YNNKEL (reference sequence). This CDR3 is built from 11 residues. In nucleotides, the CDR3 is TGTGCCAGCAGCCAATACTACGAGCAGTACTTC. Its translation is CASSQYYEQYF.

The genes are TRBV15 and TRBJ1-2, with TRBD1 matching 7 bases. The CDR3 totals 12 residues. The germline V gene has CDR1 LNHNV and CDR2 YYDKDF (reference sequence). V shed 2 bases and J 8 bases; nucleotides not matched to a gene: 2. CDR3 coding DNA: TGTGCCACCAGCAGACAGGGGGAGGGCTACACCTTC. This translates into CATSRQGEGYTF.